This is a list of T cell receptor beta chains from one sample in a study of T cells in localized non-small cell lung cancer. Here immunoSEQ multiplex PCR was the method, and the copy in TCRdb shows in-frame clones only, minus some. Of about 35,000 clones in the sample, about 90% were seen once. The source was peripheral blood, collected before any cancer treatment. The source of these receptors is a man between 40 and 75 years old with stage I lung adenocarcinoma. CDR3s include the opening cysteine and the closing phenylalanine or tryptophan. Each record gives: CDR3 protein, CDR3 DNA, clone size, V gene, D gene, J gene. The D gene is left open where the match is weak. Size is omitted from some rows. Given values are once, few, many or a class for expanded clones.

cdr3_aa: CASSSRTGDNEQFF
cdr3_nt: TGTGCCAGCAGCTCACGGACAGGTGACAATGAGCAGTTCTTC
clone_size: -
v_call: TRBV7-3
d_call: TRBD1
j_call: TRBJ2-1

cdr3_aa: CASSLDNYGYTF
cdr3_nt: TGTGCCAGCAGCTTGGACAACTATGGCTACACCTTC
clone_size: -
v_call: TRBV7-2
d_call: -
j_call: TRBJ1-2

cdr3_aa: CASSIVAQGRDEQYF
cdr3_nt: TGTGCCAGTAGTATAGTTGCACAGGGCAGGGACGAGCAGTACTTC
clone_size: -
v_call: TRBV19
d_call: -
j_call: TRBJ2-7

cdr3_aa: CAIRDRDSSYEQYF
cdr3_nt: TGTGCCATCAGGGACAGGGACAGCTCCTACGAGCAGTACTTC
clone_size: few
v_call: TRBV10-3
d_call: TRBD1
j_call: TRBJ2-7

cdr3_aa: CASSDRNSYEQYF
cdr3_nt: TGTGCCAGCAGCGACAGGAACTCCTACGAGCAGTACTTC
clone_size: -
v_call: TRBV9
d_call: -
j_call: TRBJ2-7

cdr3_aa: CAWNRVQGDGYTF
cdr3_nt: TGTGCCTGGAATAGGGTCCAGGGCGATGGCTACACCTTC
clone_size: -
v_call: TRBV30
d_call: -
j_call: TRBJ1-2

cdr3_aa: CASSRDRGLETQYF
cdr3_nt: TGTGCCAGCTCACGGGACAGGGGGCTAGAGACCCAGTACTTC
clone_size: -
v_call: TRBV18
d_call: TRBD1
j_call: TRBJ2-5

cdr3_aa: CASSWGAGKKLFF
cdr3_nt: TGTGCCAGCAGTTGGGGCGCGGGGAAAAAACTGTTTTTT
clone_size: -
v_call: TRBV6-6
d_call: -
j_call: TRBJ1-4

cdr3_aa: CASSLGSGELFF
cdr3_nt: TGTGCCAGCAGCCTCGGTTCCGGGGAGCTGTTTTTT
clone_size: -
v_call: TRBV6-5
d_call: -
j_call: TRBJ2-2

cdr3_aa: CASSFFRRDTGELFF
cdr3_nt: TGTGCCAGCAGCTTTTTCCGGAGGGACACCGGGGAGCTGTTTTTT
clone_size: -
v_call: TRBV5-6
d_call: -
j_call: TRBJ2-2

cdr3_aa: CAISDPRRSYEQYF
cdr3_nt: TGTGCCATCAGTGACCCGAGACGGAGCTACGAGCAGTACTTC
clone_size: -
v_call: TRBV10-3
d_call: -
j_call: TRBJ2-7

cdr3_aa: CASSLSGEGSYEQYF
cdr3_nt: TGTGCCAGCAGTTTATCTGGAGAAGGATCCTACGAGCAGTACTTC
clone_size: -
v_call: TRBV27
d_call: -
j_call: TRBJ2-7

cdr3_aa: CASSIQGKSSYNEQFF
cdr3_nt: TGTGCCAGTAGTATACAGGGCAAGAGCTCCTACAATGAGCAGTTCTTC
clone_size: -
v_call: TRBV19
d_call: -
j_call: TRBJ2-1

cdr3_aa: CAWSVPGPANEKLFF
cdr3_nt: TGTGCCTGGAGTGTACCGGGGCCTGCGAATGAAAAACTGTTTTTT
clone_size: -
v_call: TRBV30
d_call: -
j_call: TRBJ1-4

cdr3_aa: CASSRSGTWNTIYF
cdr3_nt: TGTGCCAGCAGTCGCTCCGGGACGTGGAACACCATATATTTT
clone_size: -
v_call: TRBV2
d_call: -
j_call: TRBJ1-3

cdr3_aa: CASSLDGMNTEAFF
cdr3_nt: TGCGCCAGCAGCTTAGACGGGATGAACACTGAAGCTTTCTTT
clone_size: few
v_call: TRBV5-1
d_call: -
j_call: TRBJ1-1

cdr3_aa: CASSGPGSYGYTF
cdr3_nt: TGTGCCAGCAGCGGCCCGGGTTCCTATGGCTACACCTTC
clone_size: -
v_call: TRBV6-1
d_call: -
j_call: TRBJ1-2

cdr3_aa: CASSGDSFNEQFF
cdr3_nt: TGCGCCAGCAGCGGGGACAGTTTCAATGAGCAGTTCTTC
clone_size: -
v_call: TRBV5-1
d_call: TRBD1
j_call: TRBJ2-1

cdr3_aa: CATTQRSGNTIYF
cdr3_nt: TGTGCCACCACCCAACGCTCTGGAAACACCATATATTTT
clone_size: -
v_call: TRBV15
d_call: -
j_call: TRBJ1-3

cdr3_aa: CASSRIFGTESYEQYF
cdr3_nt: TGTGCCAGCAGTCGCATCTTTGGGACAGAGAGCTACGAGCAGTACTTC
clone_size: few
v_call: TRBV6-6
d_call: TRBD1
j_call: TRBJ2-7

cdr3_aa: CASSEGGGGTDTQYF
cdr3_nt: TGTGCCAGCAGTGAGGGGGGGGGAGGCACAGATACGCAGTATTTT
clone_size: -
v_call: TRBV6-4
d_call: TRBD2
j_call: TRBJ2-3

cdr3_aa: CASSLVVAWADTQYF
cdr3_nt: TGCGCCAGCAGCTTGGTCGTGGCATGGGCAGATACGCAGTATTTT
clone_size: -
v_call: TRBV5-1
d_call: -
j_call: TRBJ2-3

cdr3_aa: CASRGQGARTEAFF
cdr3_nt: TGTGCCAGTAGGGGACAGGGGGCTCGCACTGAAGCTTTCTTT
clone_size: -
v_call: TRBV19
d_call: TRBD1
j_call: TRBJ1-1

cdr3_aa: CASSQEGRASQETQYF
cdr3_nt: TGCGCCAGCAGCCAAGAAGGCAGGGCCTCCCAAGAGACCCAGTACTTC
clone_size: -
v_call: TRBV4-1
d_call: -
j_call: TRBJ2-5

cdr3_aa: CASKAGGKTGELFF
cdr3_nt: TGTGCCAGCAAAGCGGGGGGAAAAACCGGGGAGCTGTTTTTT
clone_size: -
v_call: TRBV2
d_call: TRBD2
j_call: TRBJ2-2

cdr3_aa: CASSLEADQPQHF
cdr3_nt: TGCGCCAGCAGCTTGGAGGCGGATCAGCCCCAGCATTTT
clone_size: -
v_call: TRBV5-1
d_call: -
j_call: TRBJ1-5

cdr3_aa: CASSLGRGRRLFF
cdr3_nt: TGTGCCAGCAGCTTAGGCAGGGGGCGCCGGCTGTTTTTT
clone_size: -
v_call: TRBV11-3
d_call: TRBD1
j_call: TRBJ2-2

cdr3_aa: CASSTQVRGNYNEQFF
cdr3_nt: TGTGCCAGTAGTACTCAAGTGAGGGGGAACTACAATGAGCAGTTCTTC
clone_size: -
v_call: TRBV19
d_call: -
j_call: TRBJ2-1

cdr3_aa: CSVVVTGFTGANVLTF
cdr3_nt: TGCAGCGTTGTTGTAACAGGGTTCACTGGGGCCAACGTCCTGACTTTC
clone_size: -
v_call: TRBV29-1
d_call: -
j_call: TRBJ2-6

cdr3_aa: CARGGPSYEQYF
cdr3_nt: TGTGCCAGGGGGGGCCCCTCCTACGAGCAGTACTTC
clone_size: -
v_call: TRBV2
d_call: -
j_call: TRBJ2-7

cdr3_aa: CASSFAGYGYTF
cdr3_nt: TGTGCCAGCAGCTTTGCCGGATATGGCTACACCTTC
clone_size: once
v_call: TRBV5-5
d_call: -
j_call: TRBJ1-2

cdr3_aa: CASGLSLSSGANVLTF
cdr3_nt: TGTGCTAGTGGTTTGTCCCTCAGCTCTGGGGCCAACGTCCTGACTTTC
clone_size: -
v_call: TRBV12-5
d_call: -
j_call: TRBJ2-6

cdr3_aa: CASSSTANLNSPLHF
cdr3_nt: TGCGCCAGCAGCTCGACAGCGAATCTTAATTCACCCCTCCACTTT
clone_size: -
v_call: TRBV5-1
d_call: -
j_call: TRBJ1-6

cdr3_aa: CASSVRPYPYEQYF
cdr3_nt: TGTGCCAGCAGCGTACGGCCTTATCCCTACGAGCAGTACTTC
clone_size: -
v_call: TRBV9
d_call: -
j_call: TRBJ2-7

cdr3_aa: CASSPLKDRFSSYNEQFF
cdr3_nt: TGTGCCAGCAGCCCCTTGAAGGACAGGTTCAGCTCCTACAATGAGCAGTTCTTC
clone_size: -
v_call: TRBV5-6
d_call: TRBD1
j_call: TRBJ2-1

cdr3_aa: CASSEVGGGSPQHF
cdr3_nt: TGTGCCAGCAGTGAAGTAGGAGGGGGCTCGCCCCAGCATTTT
clone_size: -
v_call: TRBV2
d_call: TRBD1
j_call: TRBJ1-5

cdr3_aa: CSVAKGTGKLFF
cdr3_nt: TGCAGCGTTGCGAAGGGGACGGGAAAACTGTTTTTT
clone_size: -
v_call: TRBV29-1
d_call: -
j_call: TRBJ1-4